This T cell receptor beta chain was identified during a study of T cells after yellow fever vaccination (dated by TCRdb to between 2019 and 2020). Turning to the overall study: The SMART-Seq v4 Ultra Low Input RNA kit was used to prepare libraries from fractions with low cell numbers. To follow T-cell clones before and after both primary and booster YFV17D yellow fever vaccination, bulk TCR alpha and beta repertoires underwent longitudinal sequencing. The cohort comprised two healthy male donors, one aged 18 to 29 and one aged 30 to 40 years. Blood was drawn at multiple timepoints before and after primary and secondary immunization, with bulk PBMC replicates and cell subsets isolated.

This sample's treatment or condition label indicates: live attenuated yellow fever vaccine strain. Two biological replicates of bulk PBMCs were collected at each blood-draw timepoint. PBMCs were isolated from peripheral blood using a standard Ficoll-Paque protocol. TriZol was used to extract RNA from bulk PBMCs, CD4 and CD8 fractions, and dextramer-positive and dextramer-negative fractions. This clonotype was counted only a few times. Its antigen has not been determined. The sample holds no much larger clone one base away, and base qualities are not on file. The instrument was an Illumina NovaSeq 6000. Synthesis of TCR cDNA relied on 5'RACE template switching, a step that introduced a universal primer site along with unique molecular identifiers. Priming of cDNA synthesis was performed from both the TCR alpha and TCR beta constant segments. Libraries were amplified in two PCR steps, with sample barcodes and sequencing adapters added in the second step. Sequencing of libraries was performed on Illumina HiSeq 2500 (2x100 bp) or NovaSeq (2x150 bp). In the authors' own workflow: MIGEC handled demultiplexing of reads and collapsing into UMI consensus sequences, while MiXCR performed V(D)J alignment. Vaccine-responding clonotypes were identified with edgeR using replicate PBMC samples, with FDR below 0.01 and a log2 fold change above 5 up to day 15 being required. Each bulk clonotype was labeled CD4 or CD8 based on which sequenced repertoire, CD4 or CD8, contained the clonotype at higher abundance. TCRdb reran the public reads through fastp at Q25 and MiXCR, keeping productive beta chains. For every CDR3 protein sequence, its rows merge into one entry that carries the most common genes and DNA. The V and J calls shown here were made by TCRdb, not taken from the authors' results. For this sample there are some 350,000 distinct CDR3 sequences; 3.5% to 4.5% appear just once. 20% to 25% of the sample is held by the ten biggest clonotypes.

The CDR3 sequence holds 15 residues, the cysteine and phenylalanine included. Only the CDR3 region is kept as DNA, spanning 45 bases read in frame from base 1. V is reduced by 4 bases and J by 1 base, leaving a spacing of 8 bases between them. The CDR1 and CDR2 encoded by the germline V gene (reference sequence) are LNHDA and SQIVND. Overall results and qualifications from the work: The secondary T-cell response was found to be weaker but faster than the primary response, with a peak reached on day 5 rather than on day 15. Because only a couple of donors were included in the study, the extent to which the findings can be generalized is limited. Computational filtering was needed because FACS-sorted repertoires could contain abundant contaminating clonotypes from the bulk population. After the booster, most clones that had expanded after primary vaccination were detected again (roughly 95% of CD4 and around nine tenths of CD8), suggesting broad maintenance of memory. A small fraction of clonotypes appeared in both the CD4 and CD8 compartments, likely as a result of convergent recombination.

The sample consisted of PBMCs, taken 5 days after the yellow fever booster vaccination. The origin of this receptor is a man aged 18 to 29 who received the YFV17D yellow fever vaccine. The V and J genes are TRBV19 and TRBJ2-6, with no confident D gene call. CDR3 region: CASSKMGSGANVLTF. The nucleotide sequence is given as TGTGCCAGTAGTAAAATGGGGTCTGGGGCCAACGTCCTGACTTTC.